The 12 T cell receptor beta chains in this list originate from one sample, sequenced in a study of T cells in Graves' hyperthyroidism and ophthalmopathy. The TCR beta CDR3 regions underwent amplification using RNA transcripts as the source. TCR CDR3 regions were first amplified by RT-PCR with HTBI primers. Via MiXCR, TCRdb re-called the multiplex PCR reads, giving one row per CDR3 protein. The table shows about 520,000 distinct CDR3 sequences, with roughly 20% occurring only once. The source material was blood. The receptor source for this set is a young man with Graves' hyperthyroidism.

This chain connects TRBV12-3 or TRBV12-4 to TRBJ1-2, with a possible D match to TRBD1 (6 bases). Between the trimmed V and J ends, which lost 6 bases and 7 bases, there was a span of 18 bases. This CDR3 has 14 residues. DNA for the CDR3: TGTGCCAGCAGGATCGTCGACAGGACTCGTGGCTACACCTTC. It encodes CASRIVDRTRGYTF.

In its sample, this clonotype was seen many times. The V call is TRBV5-1, the J call TRBJ1-1; 7 bases align to TRBD1. In germline, CDR1 is SGHRS, CDR2 YFSETQ. Trimming removed 2 bases from V and 1 base from J; junction bases left unmatched: 8. There are 16 residues in the CDR3. The CDR3 protein is CASSLRPQGGNTEAFF. The CDR3 DNA reads TGCGCCAGCAGCTTACGCCCTCAGGGGGGGAACACTGAAGCTTTCTTT.

This clonotype was seen only once. The V and J genes are TRBV6-2 or TRBV6-3 and TRBJ1-1; weak D call: TRBD1 (6 bases). Germline loops: CDR1 MNHEY, CDR2 SVGEGT. V shed 5 bases and J shed 3 bases, with 13 bases lying between them. The CDR3 extends over 14 amino acids. CDR3 region: CASSRTGRYTEAFF. DNA of the CDR3: TGTGCCAGCAGTCGCACAGGGAGGTACACTGAAGCTTTCTTT.

This clonotype showed up just a few times. This chain uses TRBV4-1 with TRBJ2-7, with 9 bases fitting TRBD2. Germline assignment: CDR1 MGHRA and CDR2 YSYEKL. The CDR3 runs to 15 residues. After removal of 1 base from V and 7 bases from J, the junction contained 8 bases not matched to a gene. The CDR3 DNA follows: TGCGCCAGCAGCCAAGGATGGCTAGCGGGGATTGAGCAGTACTTC. This codes for CASSQGWLAGIEQYF.

The V call is TRBV29-1, the J call TRBJ1-1, with D tentatively TRBD1 (5 bases). This CDR3 has 13 residues. V lost 6 bases and J 2 bases, leaving 13 bases between the germline ends. Germline V gives CDR1 SQVTM, CDR2 ANQGSEA. The CDR3: CSVARGGNTEAFF. The CDR3 coding sequence is TGCAGCGTGGCCCGGGGGGGAAACACTGAAGCTTTCTTT.

The table lists this clonotype with many counts. V is TRBV6-5 and J is TRBJ1-2; D unclear. Trimming cost V 8 bases and J 5 bases, with 15 bases left between them. The V gene's germline CDR1 is MNHEY and CDR2 SVGAGI. The CDR3 covers 13 residues. CDR3 nucleotide sequence: TGTGCCAGCGGCCCTCGGGTCCGATATGGCTACACCTTC. Its translation: CASGPRVRYGYTF.

In its sample, this clonotype was seen many times. V is TRBV20-1 and J is TRBJ1-2; D is unresolved. The germline V gene encodes CDR1 DFQATT and CDR2 SNEGSKA (reference sequence). The V end lost 2 bases, the J end lost 4 bases, and 11 bases lay between the germline ends. This CDR3 is built from 13 residues. Here the CDR3 DNA reads TGCAGTGCTAGACGCACAGAGATCTATGGCTACACCTTC. It specifies CSARRTEIYGYTF.

Ten or more counts support this clonotype. The chain joins TRBV30 to TRBJ1-5; D perhaps matches TRBD1 (5 bases). CDR1 and CDR2 (germline): GTSNPN, SVGIG (reference sequence). The V gene lost 3 bases and the J gene lost 5 bases, with 11 bases spanning the gap. The CDR3 consists of 13 residues. CDR3 protein: CAWSGGYDQPQHF. The CDR3 DNA sequence: TGTGCCTGGAGCGGGGGGTACGATCAGCCCCAGCATTTT.

This clonotype was seen ten or more times. This chain connects TRBV6-5 to TRBJ1-5; a possible D gene is TRBD1 (5 bases). V lost 4 bases and J 5 bases, leaving 15 bases between the germline ends. Germline loops: CDR1 MNHEY, CDR2 SVGAGI. The CDR3 totals 15 residues. As DNA, the CDR3 is TGTGCCAGCAGTTTTAACAGGCGAAAAGATCAGCCCCAGCATTTT. It translates to CASSFNRRKDQPQHF.

This clonotype was seen more than once but under ten times. This may come from a read error, since a much larger clone is one base off. The rearrangement uses TRBV11-2 and TRBJ2-2; D is ambiguous. V lost 1 base to trimming and J lost 4 bases, with 4 bases between them. The germline CDR1 and CDR2 sequences are SGHAT and FQNNGV. This CDR3 is built from 13 residues. The CDR3 spells CASSLGATGELFF. The CDR3, as DNA: TGTGCCAGCAGCTTAGGGGCCACCGGGGAGCTGTTTTTT.

This clonotype was counted many times. The rearrangement joins TRBV27 to TRBJ2-2; 8 bases are shared with TRBD2. The V gene end was trimmed by 10 bases and the J gene end by 6 bases; junction bases not matched to a gene: 7. The CDR3 extends over 13 amino acids. The V gene's germline CDR1 is MNHEY and CDR2 SMNVEV (reference sequence). The CDR3 DNA sequence: TGTGCCACCGCACCGGGGGGGCCCGGGGAGCTGTTTTTT. This translates into CATAPGGPGELFF.

This clonotype was seen many times. V usage is TRBV28 and J usage is TRBJ2-2, with 8 bases aligning to TRBD2. The CDR3 is 15 residues long. The germline gives CDR1 MDHEN, CDR2 SYDVKM. CDR3 region: CASRGGQTKAGELFF. The DNA of the CDR3 is TGTGCTTCCCGGGGGGGTCAGACAAAAGCCGGGGAGCTGTTTTTT.